Listed here are 3 T cell receptor beta chains from one sample, sequenced in a study of blood T cell repertoires in COVID-19. The protocol was immunoSEQ multiplex PCR, while the TCRdb copy is restricted to in-frame clones and leaves out a portion. The repertoire holds about 210,000 clones, with about 86% as singletons. Source material: PBMCs or T cells enriched from blood (not recorded which). The receptors were gathered from a woman aged 40 to 49 in a cohort exposed to, infected with or recovered from COVID-19 (not recorded which).

The CDR3: CASSLGGRQSGEKLFF. The CDR3 bases are TGTGCCAGCAGCTTAGGGGGGCGGCAATCTGGTGAAAAACTGTTTTTT. The J gene is TRBJ1-4, the V gene TRBV7-8; possible D gene TRBD1, 6 bases. Trimming removed 1 base at V and 7 bases at J, with 16 bases between. The length of the CDR3 is 16 residues. Germline assignment: CDR1 SGHVS and CDR2 FQNEAQ.

The V and J genes are TRBV4-2 and TRBJ2-1; D might be TRBD2 (6 bases). Trimming took 4 bases from V and 7 from J, leaving 23 bases between them. The germline CDR1 and CDR2 sequences are LGHNA and YNFKEQ. CDR3 length equals 17 residues. DNA of the CDR3: TGTGCCAGCAGCCGACGGGCAGATTGGGGGGATGAGAATGAGCAGTTCTTC. It encodes CASSRRADWGDENEQFF.

The rearrangement joins TRBV9 to TRBJ1-6, with 7 bases that match TRBD1. The CDR3 runs to 15 residues. The germline CDR1 and CDR2 sequences are SGDLS and YYNGEE. J lost 7 bases, V lost 4 bases, and 8 bases had no gene match. The DNA for the CDR3 is TGTGCCAGCAGCACGACAGGGTGGGGGAATTCACCCCTCCACTTT. Encoded protein: CASSTTGWGNSPLHF.